This passage covers 15 T cell receptor beta chains from one sample sequenced in a study of blood T cells in healthy people across ages. Next came a second PCR, run for about 7 to 12 cycles, which used a sample-barcoded 5' primer along with a J-beta primer mix. One entry per CDR3 protein, called by TCRdb with MiXCR from the 5' RACE reads. The table has 800,000 to 950,000 distinct CDR3 sequences, 25% to 35% seen once. This sample was shared with a second study, whose subject was T cells of mothers and their children.

The sequenced material came from blood. These receptors were obtained from a woman between 40 and 55 years old in good health.

The J gene is TRBJ1-5, the V gene TRBV30, with 7 bases lining up with TRBD1. Germline assignment: CDR1 GTSNPN and CDR2 SVGIG (reference sequence). The CDR3 sequence is 16 residues long. V trimming: 0 bases; J trimming: 4 bases; junction bases outside the gene matches: 9. The CDR3 DNA is TGTGCCTGGAGTGTAGGCGACAGGGCGGGGAATCAGCCCCAGCATTTT. Its translation is CAWSVGDRAGNQPQHF. The entire variable domain, with the rest obtained from reference TRBV30 and TRBJ1-5, is as follows: SQTIHQWPATLVQPVGSPLSLECTVEGTSNPNLYWYRQAAGRGLQLLFYSVGIGQISSEVPQNLSASRPQDRQFILSSKKLLLSDSGFYLCAWSVGDRAGNQPQHFGDGTRLSIL.

A few counts support this clonotype. The V gene is TRBV2, the J gene TRBJ2-5, with D uncertain. V gave up 9 bases and J gave up 2 bases, with 13 bases separating them. CDR1 is SNHLY, CDR2 FYNNEI, per germline. The CDR3 consists of 13 residues. The CDR3 nucleotides read TGTGCCAGTACGACCGGGTTACAAGAGACCCAGTACTTC. As protein: CASTTGLQETQYF.

A remark on this clonotype: A much larger clone lies one base from this, so it may be a read error. The chain links TRBV12-3 or TRBV12-4 to TRBJ2-5; no definite D call. V lost 3 bases, J lost 1 base, and 6 bases lay in between. The CDR3 extends over 13 amino acids. The CDR3 region has the DNA TGTGCCAGCAGTTTTACAGCCCAAGAGACCCAGTACTTC. Translating it yields CASSFTAQETQYF.

There are a few counts of this clonotype. V and J are TRBV11-2 and TRBJ2-1, with 8 bases matching TRBD1. CDR3 length equals 12 residues. J was trimmed by 15 bases and V by 5 bases; bases with no gene match: 9. Looked up from germline, CDR1 is SGHAT and CDR2 is FQNNGV. The CDR3 protein is CASSQSGTGTFF. The CDR3 coding sequence is TGTGCCAGCAGCCAGTCCGGGACAGGCACGTTCTTC.

The chain combines TRBV6-6 with TRBJ1-5; D remains unclear. The CDR3 is made up of 17 amino acids. CDR1 and CDR2 from the germline V gene are MNHNY and SVGAGI (reference sequence). V gave up 0 bases and J gave up 0 bases, with 12 bases separating them. CDR3 DNA sequence: TGTGCCAGCAGTTACTCGTTTAGCCACGATAGCAATCAGCCCCAGCATTTT. Residues: CASSYSFSHDSNQPQHF.

The CDR3 region is CASTEHTSSYEQYF. The CDR3 DNA reads TGTGCCAGCACCGAACACACCTCTTCCTACGAGCAGTACTTC. J is TRBJ2-7 and V is TRBV2; no definite D call. The V end lost 7 bases, the J end lost 1 base, and 14 bases lay between the germline ends. Germline CDR1 and CDR2: SNHLY and FYNNEI. The CDR3 is made up of 14 amino acids.

This clonotype was seen more than once but under ten times. The chain carries TRBV20-1 and TRBJ2-7, with D perhaps given as TRBD1 or TRBD2 (6 bases each). The CDR3 loop spans 13 amino acids. Per germline, CDR1 DFQATT and CDR2 SNEGSKA (reference sequence). Trimming took 1 base from V and 2 from J, leaving 9 bases between them. The CDR3 sequence is CSARAGGPYEQYF. In DNA, the CDR3 is TGCAGTGCTAGAGCCGGGGGCCCCTACGAGCAGTACTTC.

This clonotype was seen many times. This chain links TRBV12-3 or TRBV12-4 with TRBJ2-7; maybe TRBD1 (6 bases). This CDR3 contains 16 residues. The germline V and J ends were trimmed by 5 bases and 3 bases, with 20 bases remaining between them. CDR3 amino acids: CASSTVPPGRGYEQYF. The CDR3, as DNA: TGTGCCAGCAGTACCGTCCCCCCTGGCAGGGGCTACGAGCAGTACTTC.

The chain employs TRBV12-3 or TRBV12-4 and TRBJ1-2; TRBD1 matches 12 bases. V lost 5 bases, J lost 4 bases, and 8 bases stayed unmatched. The CDR3 consists of 16 residues. Written as DNA, the CDR3 is TGTGCCAGCAGTCCCGGGACAGGGGGCGCAGGCTATGGCTACACCTTC. It encodes CASSPGTGGAGYGYTF.

This sequence joins TRBV4-1 and TRBJ2-3; 11 bases are shared with TRBD2. CDR1 and CDR2 (germline): MGHRA, YSYEKL. V shed 5 bases, J shed 4 bases, and the junction held 5 bases outside the gene matches. The CDR3 has 15 residues. Written as DNA, the CDR3 is TGCGCCAGCAGCGTTAGCGGGGGGGCAGCAGATACGCAGTATTTT. Protein: CASSVSGGAADTQYF.

In its sample, this clonotype was seen many times. The chain carries TRBV12-3 or TRBV12-4 and TRBJ2-5; D may be TRBD1 (5 bases). The CDR3 runs 14 residues. V shed 3 bases and J shed 5 bases, with 13 bases lying between them. CDR3 amino acids: CASSFGAGQETQYF. CDR3 nucleotide sequence: TGTGCCAGCAGTTTTGGGGCAGGGCAGGAGACCCAGTACTTC.

The chain couples TRBV5-1 to TRBJ1-2; a possible D gene is TRBD1 (5 bases). V lost 0 bases and J lost 6, with 12 bases in between. This CDR3 region has 14 residues. Germline CDR1 is SGHRS and CDR2 is YFSETQ. This CDR3 reads CASSLVAGRDGYTF. Here the CDR3 DNA reads TGCGCCAGCAGCTTGGTGGCAGGGAGGGATGGCTACACCTTC.

This clonotype was picked up many times. The chain is built from TRBV20-1 and TRBJ2-2; TRBD1 matches 11 bases. With 1 base clipped from V and 6 bases from J, the junction kept 4 bases outside the gene matches. This CDR3 has 15 residues. CDR1 and CDR2 (germline): DFQATT, SNEGSKA (reference sequence). The CDR3, as DNA: TGCAGTGCTAGAGTGAAGGGACAGGGGGCCGGGGAGCTGTTTTTT. This encodes CSARVKGQGAGELFF.

The chain recombines TRBV28 with TRBJ2-5; perhaps TRBD2 as D (6 bases). V lost 4 bases, J lost 11 bases, and 23 bases lay in between. The CDR3 contains 15 residues. The germline CDR1 and CDR2 sequences are MDHEN and SYDVKM. CDR3 DNA sequence: TGTGCCAGCAGTTCCTCGGGGTGGAGGCGGGGAGAGCAGTACTTC. Protein: CASSSSGWRRGEQYF.

Note on this clonotype: A much bigger clone sits one base away, suggesting this may be a read error. This chain connects TRBV24-1 to TRBJ2-1, with D tentatively TRBD1 (5 bases). Trimming pared 7 bases from V and 2 bases from J, leaving 23 bases between. The CDR3 extends over 18 amino acids. CDR1 is KGHDR, CDR2 SFDVKD, per germline. The CDR3 region has the DNA TGTGCCACCAGATCCTCCCGTCTTACAGGTCCTACCTACAATGAGCAGTTCTTC. This encodes CATRSSRLTGPTYNEQFF.